The clone carrying this T cell receptor (beta chain) was observed a handful of times. This entry is derived from a study of long-term antiretroviral therapy in people with HIV. Running of the v3.0 immunoSEQ assay took place at survey level. Profiling relied on immunoSEQ multiplex PCR, and the TCRdb table lists in-frame clones only, not all of them. The sample consists of 25,000 to 40,000 clones, roughly nine tenths of them appearing once. The CDR3 sequence is 13 residues long. Germline CDR1 reads SNHLY; CDR2 reads FYNNEI. Trimming at V came to 8 bases and at J to 6 bases, leaving 7 bases not matched to a gene.

This chain joins TRBV2 and TRBJ2-1; 7 positions match TRBD2. The receptor was isolated from a man between 18 and 35 years old with HIV. The sample here was unsorted PBMCs, taken 1.1 years after starting antiretroviral therapy. The CDR3 coding sequence is TGTGCCAGCGGCCCCGGGAGGTCCAATGAGCAGTTCTTC. The encoded protein is CASGPGRSNEQFF.